These 19 T cell receptor beta chains came from one sample sequenced in a study of T-cell memory formation after mild COVID-19. TCRdb reanalysed the 5' RACE reads using MiXCR and keeps one entry per CDR3 protein. The profile shows roughly 170,000 distinct CDR3 sequences, over 20% of them singletons. Sample: PBMCs or a T cell subset sorted from them (not recorded which). The receptors derive from an adult woman who had mild COVID-19 (a few samples of this study predate the infection). Cell type and time point are not known.

This clonotype came up a few times. The V gene is TRBV30, the J gene TRBJ2-7; the D gene is possibly TRBD2 (5 bases). The CDR3 totals 12 residues. Germline values: CDR1 GTSNPN, CDR2 SVGIG (reference sequence). V shed 3 bases and J shed 3 bases, with 9 bases lying between them. The CDR3, as DNA: TGTGCCTGGAGCTTTACTAGCTACGAGCAGTACTTC. This encodes CAWSFTSYEQYF.

The sample holds a few counts of this clonotype. The chain is built from TRBV9 and TRBJ1-1; TRBD1 is a possible D gene (5 bases). Germline CDR1 SGDLS, CDR2 YYNGEE. The CDR3 has 14 residues. Trimming took 3 bases from V and 3 from J, leaving 12 bases between them. This CDR3 is CASSARSGYTEAFF. The CDR3 nucleotides read TGTGCCAGCAGCGCCCGATCAGGGTACACTGAAGCTTTCTTT.

This clonotype appeared a few times. The rearrangement uses TRBV6-2 or TRBV6-3 and TRBJ1-2, with 8 bases identical to TRBD1. The CDR3 sequence is 15 residues long. V shed 6 bases and J 4 bases; nucleotides not matched to a gene: 10. Germline-derived CDR1 and CDR2 are MNHEY and SVGEGT. The CDR3 nucleotides read TGTGCCAGCAGCCCAGAACGGACAGGGTTCTATGGCTACACCTTC. Protein sequence: CASSPERTGFYGYTF.

The chain recombines TRBV12-3 or TRBV12-4 with TRBJ2-7, with 7 nucleotides matching TRBD2. This CDR3 is built from 15 residues. V was clipped by 5 bases and J by 4 bases; unmatched bases: 11. The CDR3 loop reads CASSPKTSSWYEQYF. Written as DNA, the CDR3 is TGTGCCAGCAGTCCTAAGACTAGCAGCTGGTACGAGCAGTACTTC.

This sequence joins TRBV7-9 and TRBJ2-7, with 10 bases lining up with TRBD2. The ends lost 1 base at V and 0 bases at J; junction bases unmatched: 3. Germline V gene lookup returns CDR1 SEHNR and CDR2 FQNEAQ (reference sequence). The CDR3 runs 16 residues. CDR3 amino acids: CASSLVWTSGSYEQYF. The CDR3 DNA sequence: TGTGCCAGCAGCTTAGTCTGGACTAGCGGCTCCTACGAGCAGTACTTC.

This clonotype was seen a few times. This chain links TRBV2 with TRBJ1-1, with TRBD1 matching over 10 bases. The CDR3 is 16 residues long. Germline lookup yields CDR1 SNHLY and CDR2 FYNNEI. Trimming took 2 bases from V and 1 from J; bases not matched to a gene: 4. The CDR3 bases are TGTGCCAGCAGTGAACTAGGGACAGGGGAGAACACTGAAGCTTTCTTT. Translation: CASSELGTGENTEAFF.

This rearrangement joins TRBV5-1 to TRBJ1-5, with 9 bases aligning to TRBD1. CDR3 length: 15 residues. The V segment lost 0 bases and the J segment 4 bases; nucleotides outside the gene matches: 2. Germline V lookup: CDR1 SGHRS, CDR2 YFSETQ. CDR3 nucleotides: TGCGCCAGCAGCTTGGCGACAGGGGGTAATCAGCCCCAGCATTTT. This gives the protein CASSLATGGNQPQHF.

This clonotype was counted a few times. The J gene is TRBJ2-3, the V gene TRBV4-1, with D tentatively TRBD2 (5 bases). Germline-derived CDR1 and CDR2 are MGHRA and YSYEKL. CDR3 size: 13 residues. The ends were cut back, 4 bases at V and 4 bases at J, with 9 bases in the middle. CDR3 region: CASSPAGSDTQYF. Here the CDR3 DNA reads TGCGCCAGCAGCCCCGCGGGTTCAGATACGCAGTATTTT.

This clonotype was observed a few times. The chain couples TRBV27 to TRBJ1-2, with 10 nucleotides matching TRBD1. With V trimmed by 0 bases and J by 8 bases, 6 bases remained unmatched. CDR3 length: 15 residues. Per germline, CDR1 MNHEY and CDR2 SMNVEV (reference sequence). The CDR3 spells CASSLSLTGGQGYTF. The CDR3 nucleotides are TGTGCCAGCAGTTTATCGCTGACAGGGGGCCAAGGCTACACCTTC.

In its sample, this clonotype was seen a few times. The V gene is TRBV6-5, the J gene TRBJ1-1, with D possibly being TRBD1 (5 bases). Germline V gives CDR1 MNHEY, CDR2 SVGAGI. The CDR3 is made up of 14 amino acids. V lost 5 bases and J lost 11, with 21 bases in between. CDR3 sequence (DNA): TGTGCCAGCAGTCCCCACCCATACTTACAGGAGGCTTTCTTT. This codes for CASSPHPYLQEAFF.

This clonotype was found once. The chain combines TRBV4-3 with TRBJ2-3; the D gene could be TRBD1 or TRBD2 (6 bases each). The length of the CDR3 is 19 residues. Germline V gives CDR1 LGHNA, CDR2 YSLEER. Between the trimmed V and J ends, which lost 0 bases and 1 base, there was a span of 20 bases. CDR3 sequence: CASSQDLGGAVLGTDTQYF. The CDR3 nucleotides are TGCGCCAGCAGCCAAGATCTGGGGGGCGCAGTGCTCGGCACAGATACGCAGTATTTT.

The genes are TRBV5-1 and TRBJ1-1; D is undetermined. Per germline, CDR1 SGHRS and CDR2 YFSETQ. V gave up 0 bases and J gave up 1 base, with 10 bases separating them. There are 15 residues in the CDR3. The CDR3: CASSLGTGSNTEAFF. CDR3 DNA sequence: TGCGCCAGCAGCTTGGGGACGGGCTCGAACACTGAAGCTTTCTTT. Full variable domain (rest looked up from reference TRBV5-1 and TRBJ1-1): KAGVTQTPRYLIKTRGQQVTLSCSPISGHRSVSWYQQTPGQGLQFLFEYFSETQRNKGNFPGRFSGRQFSNSRSEMNVSTLELGDSALYLCASSLGTGSNTEAFFGQGTRLTVV.

The chain employs TRBV20-1 and TRBJ2-7, with D possibly being TRBD2 (6 bases). The germline V gene has CDR1 DFQATT and CDR2 SNEGSKA (reference sequence). V lost 3 bases and J lost 4, with 7 bases in between. This CDR3 has 11 amino acids. CDR3 nucleotides: TGCAGTGCTAGCGGGAGTTACGAGCAGTACTTC. Protein: CSASGSYEQYF.

This rearrangement joins TRBV20-1 to TRBJ2-7; D possibly corresponds to TRBD2 (6 bases). The CDR3 runs to 15 residues. Deletions cut 3 bases from V and 0 bases from J, with 15 bases between. Germline CDR1 is DFQATT and CDR2 is SNEGSKA (reference sequence). The CDR3 region has the DNA TGCAGTGCTAGCTCCTTGGACTACGGCTCCTACGAGCAGTACTTC. Protein sequence: CSASSLDYGSYEQYF.

The V and J genes are TRBV13 and TRBJ2-6; TRBD1 is a possible D gene (5 bases). The V and J ends lost 5 bases and 0 bases respectively, with 11 bases between them. Per germline, CDR1 PRHDT and CDR2 FYEKMQ (reference sequence). The CDR3 has 16 residues. The CDR3 DNA reads TGTGCCAGCAGCCTCGCAGGGTTCTCTGGGGCCAACGTCCTGACTTTC. This translates into CASSLAGFSGANVLTF.

Written as DNA, the CDR3 is TGTGCCAGCAGCTCTTGGACTAGCGGAACCGGGGAGCTGTTTTTT. Translation gives CASSSWTSGTGELFF. J is TRBJ2-2 and V is TRBV7-8; 10 bases fit TRBD2. V was clipped by 4 bases and J by 5 bases; unmatched bases: 4. Germline V CDR1 and CDR2: SGHVS, FQNEAQ. CDR3 length equals 15 residues.

The sample holds a few counts of this clonotype. The chain links TRBV4-2 to TRBJ1-1, with D uncertain. The CDR3 runs 14 residues. The V gene's germline CDR1 is LGHNA and CDR2 YNFKEQ. V gave up 3 bases and J gave up 0 bases, with 8 bases separating them. The CDR3 nucleotides read TGTGCCAGCAGCCAGGAAAGACTGAACACTGAAGCTTTCTTT. This translates into CASSQERLNTEAFF.

V and J are TRBV11-2 and TRBJ2-3, with TRBD2 as a possible D gene (5 bases). Germline V gives CDR1 SGHAT, CDR2 FQNNGV. V lost 4 bases and J lost 8, with 16 bases in between. This CDR3 has 14 amino acids. The CDR3 DNA reads as TGTGCCAGCAGCTCACCCCGCGGCCGGGGTACGCAGTATTTT. The encoded protein is CASSSPRGRGTQYF. Full variable domain (outside the CDR3, taken from reference TRBV11-2 and TRBJ2-3): EAGVAQSPRYKIIEKRQSVAFWCNPISGHATLYWYQQILGQGPKLLIQFQNNGVVDDSQLPKDRFSAERLKGVDSTLKIQPAKLEDSAVYLCASSSPRGRGTQYFGPGTRLTVL.

This clonotype was detected a few times. V gene TRBV6-5 combines with J gene TRBJ2-6, with D uncertain. The CDR3 loop spans 16 amino acids. The germline CDR1 and CDR2 sequences are MNHEY and SVGAGI. V dropped 4 bases and J dropped 0 bases, with 10 bases sitting between them. This CDR3 is CASSSPIPSGANVLTF. The CDR3, as DNA: TGTGCCAGCAGTTCGCCAATTCCCTCTGGGGCCAACGTCCTGACTTTC.